The TCR beta chain described here comes from a study of molecular identifiers for immune sequencing clone quantification. Study findings and constraints: Barcode-sharing identical TCR molecules could underestimate highly expanded clone sizes. The share of molecules held by clones above 20 RNA copies was over 97% in effector cells and under 1% in naive cells. Detecting spiked Jurkat TCR RNA from one cell among about 910,000 naive cells was reportedly possible.

This clonotype has at least ten counts. The antigen is unknown. V lost 2 bases and J lost 4; bases outside the gene matches: 7. Germline V gene sequence: CDR1 SGHTA, CDR2 FQGNSA. The CDR3 is made up of 16 amino acids. Generation of bulk TCR libraries relied on previously described methods and listed TCR primers. One entry per CDR3 protein results from TCRdb running MiXCR on the PCR reads. The table has around 65,000 distinct CDR3 sequences, 15% to 20% seen once. The chain carries TRBV7-2 and TRBJ2-1; TRBD1 matches 8 bases. Sequenced input: naive CD8+ T cells from blood, with Jurkat cell RNA spiked in. This sample's subset: FACS-sorted CD8+CD4-CCR7+CD45RA+ naive T cells. The TCR originated in a human donor in good health. Some libraries in this study had Jurkat cell RNA spiked in. The CDR3 loop is CASSLPGGVMYNEQFF. The CDR3 DNA reads as TGTGCCAGCAGCTTACCAGGGGGCGTCATGTACAATGAGCAGTTCTTC.